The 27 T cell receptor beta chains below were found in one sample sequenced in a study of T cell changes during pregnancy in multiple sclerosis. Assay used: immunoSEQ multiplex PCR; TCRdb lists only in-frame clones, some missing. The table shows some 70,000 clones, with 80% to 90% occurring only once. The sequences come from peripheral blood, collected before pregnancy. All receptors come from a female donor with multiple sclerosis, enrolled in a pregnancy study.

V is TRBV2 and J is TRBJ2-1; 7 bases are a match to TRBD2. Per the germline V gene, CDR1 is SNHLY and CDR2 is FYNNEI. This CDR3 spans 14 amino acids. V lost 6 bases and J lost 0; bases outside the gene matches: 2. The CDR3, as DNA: TGTGCCAGCAGGGGGGACTACTCCTACAATGAGCAGTTCTTC. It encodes CASRGDYSYNEQFF.

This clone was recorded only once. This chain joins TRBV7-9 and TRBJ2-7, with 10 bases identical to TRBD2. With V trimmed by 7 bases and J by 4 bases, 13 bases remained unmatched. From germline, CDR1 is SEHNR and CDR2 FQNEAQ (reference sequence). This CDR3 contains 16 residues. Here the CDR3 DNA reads TGTGCCAGCATCCAACTGAGCGGGAGGGTCGGGTACGAGCAGTACTTC. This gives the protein CASIQLSGRVGYEQYF.

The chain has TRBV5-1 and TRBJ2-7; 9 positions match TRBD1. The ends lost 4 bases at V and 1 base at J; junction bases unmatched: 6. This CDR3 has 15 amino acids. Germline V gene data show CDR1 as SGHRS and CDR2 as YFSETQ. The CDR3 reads CASSPAQGASYEQYF. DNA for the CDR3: TGCGCCAGCAGCCCCGCACAGGGGGCATCCTACGAGCAGTACTTC.

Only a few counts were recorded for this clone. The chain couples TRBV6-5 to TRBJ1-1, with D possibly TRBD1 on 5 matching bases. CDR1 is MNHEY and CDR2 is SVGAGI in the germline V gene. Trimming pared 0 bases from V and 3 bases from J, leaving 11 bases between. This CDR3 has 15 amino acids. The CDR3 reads CASSYSPAGYTEAFF. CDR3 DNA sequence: TGTGCCAGCAGTTACTCCCCCGCAGGGTACACTGAAGCTTTCTTT.

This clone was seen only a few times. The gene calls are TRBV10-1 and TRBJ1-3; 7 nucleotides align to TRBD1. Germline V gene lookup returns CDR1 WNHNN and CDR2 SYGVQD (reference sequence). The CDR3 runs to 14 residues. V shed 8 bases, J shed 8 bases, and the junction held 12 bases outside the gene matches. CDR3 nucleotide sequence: TGCGCCAGCGGAAGGGACAGCGGGTATTACACCATATATTTT. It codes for CASGRDSGYYTIYF.

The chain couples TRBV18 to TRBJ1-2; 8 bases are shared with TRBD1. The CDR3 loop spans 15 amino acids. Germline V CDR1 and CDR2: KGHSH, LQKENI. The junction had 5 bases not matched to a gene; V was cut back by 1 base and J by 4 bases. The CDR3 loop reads CASSPRGQGAYGYTF. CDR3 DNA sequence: TGTGCCAGCTCACCACGGGGCCAGGGGGCCTATGGCTACACCTTC.

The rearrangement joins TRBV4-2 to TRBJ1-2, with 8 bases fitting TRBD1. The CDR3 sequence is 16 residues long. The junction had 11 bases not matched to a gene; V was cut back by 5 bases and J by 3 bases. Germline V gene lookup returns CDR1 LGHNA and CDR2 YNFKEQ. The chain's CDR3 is CASSVRAGGRDYGYTF. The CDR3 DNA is TGTGCCAGCAGCGTTCGGGCAGGGGGCCGCGACTATGGCTACACCTTC.

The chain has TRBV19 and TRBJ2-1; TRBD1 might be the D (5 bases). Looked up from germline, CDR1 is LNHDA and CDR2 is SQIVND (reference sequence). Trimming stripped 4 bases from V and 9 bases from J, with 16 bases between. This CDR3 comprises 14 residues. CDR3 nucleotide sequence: TGTGCCAGTAGTAGTCAAGGGGAACGTGGTGAGCAGTTCTTC. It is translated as CASSSQGERGEQFF.

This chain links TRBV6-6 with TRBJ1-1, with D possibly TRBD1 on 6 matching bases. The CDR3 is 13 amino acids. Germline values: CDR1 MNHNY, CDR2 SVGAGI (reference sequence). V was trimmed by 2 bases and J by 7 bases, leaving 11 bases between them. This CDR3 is CASSYGRGVEAFF. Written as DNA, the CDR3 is TGTGCCAGCAGTTACGGGAGGGGGGTTGAAGCTTTCTTT.

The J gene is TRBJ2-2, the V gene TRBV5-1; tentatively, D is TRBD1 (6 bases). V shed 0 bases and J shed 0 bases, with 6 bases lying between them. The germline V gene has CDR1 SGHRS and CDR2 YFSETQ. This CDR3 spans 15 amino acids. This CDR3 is CASSLDRANTGELFF. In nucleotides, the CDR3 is TGCGCCAGCAGCTTGGACAGGGCGAACACCGGGGAGCTGTTTTTT.

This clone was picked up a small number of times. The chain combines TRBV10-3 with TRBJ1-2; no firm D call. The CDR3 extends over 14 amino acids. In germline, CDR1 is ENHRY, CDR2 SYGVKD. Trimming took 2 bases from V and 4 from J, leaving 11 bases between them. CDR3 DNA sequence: TGTGCCATCAGTGAGGTACAGCTTAGCTATGGCTACACCTTC. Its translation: CAISEVQLSYGYTF.

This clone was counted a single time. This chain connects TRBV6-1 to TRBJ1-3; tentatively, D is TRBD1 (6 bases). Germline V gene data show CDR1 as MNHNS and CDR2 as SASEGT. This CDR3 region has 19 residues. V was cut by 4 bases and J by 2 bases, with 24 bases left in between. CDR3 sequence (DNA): TGTGCCAGCAGTGTTAATCCCACCGGGACAAACTTCGCTGGAAACACCATATATTTT. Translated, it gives CASSVNPTGTNFAGNTIYF.

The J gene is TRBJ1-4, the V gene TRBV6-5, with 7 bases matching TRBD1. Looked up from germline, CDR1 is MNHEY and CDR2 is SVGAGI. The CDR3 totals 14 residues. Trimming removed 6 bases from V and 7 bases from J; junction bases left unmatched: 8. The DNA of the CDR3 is TGTGCCAGCAGCCGACAGGGAGAGGGTGAAAAACTGTTTTTT. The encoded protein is CASSRQGEGEKLFF.

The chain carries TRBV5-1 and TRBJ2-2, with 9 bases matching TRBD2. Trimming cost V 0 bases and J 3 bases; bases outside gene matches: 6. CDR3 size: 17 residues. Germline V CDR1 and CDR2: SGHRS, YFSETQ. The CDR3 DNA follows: TGCGCCAGCAGCTTGGCCGAAGCGGGAGGTTACACCGGGGAGCTGTTTTTT. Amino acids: CASSLAEAGGYTGELFF.

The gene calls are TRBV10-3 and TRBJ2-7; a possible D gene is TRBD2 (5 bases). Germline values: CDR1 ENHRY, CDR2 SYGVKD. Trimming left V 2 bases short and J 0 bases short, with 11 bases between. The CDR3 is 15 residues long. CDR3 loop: CAISEGGRSSYEQYF. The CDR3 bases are TGTGCCATCAGTGAGGGCGGGCGAAGCTCCTACGAGCAGTACTTC.

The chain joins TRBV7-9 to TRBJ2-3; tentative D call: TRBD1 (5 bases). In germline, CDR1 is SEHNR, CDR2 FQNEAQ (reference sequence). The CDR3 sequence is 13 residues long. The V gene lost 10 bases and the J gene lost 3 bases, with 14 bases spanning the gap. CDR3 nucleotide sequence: TGTGCCAACCGACAGAAAGGGACAGATACGCAGTATTTT. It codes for CANRQKGTDTQYF.

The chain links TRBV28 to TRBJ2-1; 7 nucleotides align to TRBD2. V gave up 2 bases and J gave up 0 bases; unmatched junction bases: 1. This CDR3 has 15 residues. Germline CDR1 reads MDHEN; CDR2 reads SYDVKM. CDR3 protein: CASSLASGSYNEQFF. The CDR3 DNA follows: TGTGCCAGCAGTTTAGCTAGCGGCTCCTACAATGAGCAGTTCTTC.

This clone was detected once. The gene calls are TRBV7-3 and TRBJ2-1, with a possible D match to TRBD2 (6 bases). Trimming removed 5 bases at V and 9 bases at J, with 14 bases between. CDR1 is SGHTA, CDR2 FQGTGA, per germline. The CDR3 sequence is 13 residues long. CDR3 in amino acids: CASSLLSGGEQFF. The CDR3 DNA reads TGTGCCAGCAGCCTTCTGTCCGGGGGTGAGCAGTTCTTC. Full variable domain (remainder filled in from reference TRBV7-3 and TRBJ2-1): GAGVSQTPSNKVTEKGKYVELRCDPISGHTALYWYRQSLGQGPEFLIYFQGTGAADDSGLPNDRFFAVRPEGSVSTLKIQRTERGDSAVYLCASSLLSGGEQFFGPGTRLTVL.

DNA of the CDR3: TGCAGTGTTAGGGGCCAGGTTGAGCAGTTCTTC. This encodes CSVRGQVEQFF. The V call is TRBV20-1, the J call TRBJ2-1; the D gene is possibly TRBD1 (5 bases). Trimming stripped 7 bases from V and 9 bases from J, with 13 bases between. This CDR3 is built from 11 residues. CDR1 DFQATT and CDR2 SNEGSKA come from the germline V gene (reference sequence).

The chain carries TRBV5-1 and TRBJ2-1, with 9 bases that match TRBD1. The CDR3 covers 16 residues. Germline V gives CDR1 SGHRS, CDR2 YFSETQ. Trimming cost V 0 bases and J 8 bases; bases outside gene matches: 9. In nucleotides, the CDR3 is TGCGCCAGCAGCTTGGGATTGGGACAGGGACGACATGAGCAGTTCTTC. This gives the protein CASSLGLGQGRHEQFF.

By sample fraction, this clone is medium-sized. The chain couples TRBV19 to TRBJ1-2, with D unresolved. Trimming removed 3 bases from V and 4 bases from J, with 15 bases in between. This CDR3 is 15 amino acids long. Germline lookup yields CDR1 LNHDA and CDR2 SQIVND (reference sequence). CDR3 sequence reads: CASSMWAAVAYGYTF. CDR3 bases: TGTGCCAGTAGTATGTGGGCCGCCGTTGCCTATGGCTACACCTTC.

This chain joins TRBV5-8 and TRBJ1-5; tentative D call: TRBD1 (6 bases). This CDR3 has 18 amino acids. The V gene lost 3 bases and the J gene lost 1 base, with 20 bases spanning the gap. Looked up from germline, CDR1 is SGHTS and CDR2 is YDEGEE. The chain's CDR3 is CASSSWGFSGESNQPQHF. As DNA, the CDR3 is TGTGCCAGCAGCTCTTGGGGGTTTTCAGGGGAAAGCAATCAGCCCCAGCATTTT.

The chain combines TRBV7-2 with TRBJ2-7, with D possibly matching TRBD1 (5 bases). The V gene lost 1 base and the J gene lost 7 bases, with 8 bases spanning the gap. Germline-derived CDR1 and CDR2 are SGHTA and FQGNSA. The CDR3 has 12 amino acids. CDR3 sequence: CASSLGTLEQYF. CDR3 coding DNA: TGTGCCAGCAGCTTAGGGACATTGGAGCAGTACTTC.

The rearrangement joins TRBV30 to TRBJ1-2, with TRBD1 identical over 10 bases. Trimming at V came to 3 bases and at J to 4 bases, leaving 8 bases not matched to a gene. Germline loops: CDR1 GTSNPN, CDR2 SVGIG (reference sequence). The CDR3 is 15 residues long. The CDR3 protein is CAWRGGTGVGYGYTF. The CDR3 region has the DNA TGTGCCTGGAGGGGGGGGACAGGGGTTGGCTATGGCTACACCTTC.

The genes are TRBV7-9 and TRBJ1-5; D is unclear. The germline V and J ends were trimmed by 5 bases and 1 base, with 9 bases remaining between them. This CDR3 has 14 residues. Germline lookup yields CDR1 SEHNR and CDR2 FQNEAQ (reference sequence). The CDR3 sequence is CASSPSGSNQPQHF. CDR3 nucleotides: TGTGCCAGCAGCCCGTCGGGGAGCAATCAGCCCCAGCATTTT. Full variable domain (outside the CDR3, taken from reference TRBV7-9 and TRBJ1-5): DTGVSQNPRHKITKRGQNVTFRCDPISEHNRLYWYRQTLGQGPEFLTYFQNEAQLEKSRLLSDRFSAERPKGSFSTLEIQRTEQGDSAMYLCASSPSGSNQPQHFGDGTRLSIL.

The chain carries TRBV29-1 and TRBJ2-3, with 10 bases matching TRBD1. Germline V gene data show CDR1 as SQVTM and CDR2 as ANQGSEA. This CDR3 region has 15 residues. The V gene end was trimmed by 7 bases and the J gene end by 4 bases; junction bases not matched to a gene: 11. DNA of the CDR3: TGCAGCGCCCAGCGGGGACAGGGGAGCGCAGATACGCAGTATTTT. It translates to CSAQRGQGSADTQYF.

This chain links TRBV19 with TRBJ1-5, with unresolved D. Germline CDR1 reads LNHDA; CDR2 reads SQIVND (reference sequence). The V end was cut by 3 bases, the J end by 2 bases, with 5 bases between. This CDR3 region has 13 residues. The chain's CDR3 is CASSISGNQPQHF. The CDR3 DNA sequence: TGTGCCAGTAGTATCTCTGGCAATCAGCCCCAGCATTTT. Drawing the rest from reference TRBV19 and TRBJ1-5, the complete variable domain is DGGITQSPKYLFRKEGQNVTLSCEQNLNHDAMYWYRQDPGQGLRLIYYSQIVNDFQKGDIAEGYSVSREKKESFPLTVTSAQKNPTAFYLCASSISGNQPQHFGDGTRLSIL.